A single sample is the source of the 17 T cell receptor beta chains below, sequenced in a study of blood T cells in healthy people across ages (dated by TCRdb to between 2014 and 2017). Library preparation used 5' RACE. Sequencing was performed on an Illumina HiSeq 2500. A second PCR of roughly 6 to 11 cycles was run with a J-beta primer mix and a sample-barcoded 5' primer. TCRdb's own reprocessing of the public reads used fastp at Q25 and MiXCR and kept productive beta chains. Rows matching on CDR3 protein sequence are summarized as one entry with the most common DNA and genes. The sample has some 900,000 distinct CDR3 sequences on record, approximately 49% of them singletons. The ten biggest clones cover roughly 13% of the sample. Material: blood. The receptors were gathered from a man younger than 45 in good health.

This clonotype was recorded many times. The chain recombines TRBV20-1 with TRBJ2-3; 7 positions agree with TRBD2. The CDR3 has 14 amino acids. V dropped 3 bases and J dropped 0; count of bases not matched to a gene: 3. CDR1 and CDR2 (germline): DFQATT, SNEGSKA (reference sequence). In DNA, the CDR3 is TGCAGTGCTAGTCTCGGGGGGAGCACAGATACGCAGTATTTT. Translating it yields CSASLGGSTDTQYF.

This clonotype was observed once. The chain combines TRBV20-1 with TRBJ1-6; 7 nucleotides align to TRBD1. V lost 6 bases, J lost 3 bases, and 5 bases stayed unmatched. CDR1 DFQATT and CDR2 SNEGSKA come from the germline V gene (reference sequence). The CDR3 length is 14 residues. The CDR3 sequence: CSALQGGYNSPLHF. The CDR3, as DNA: TGCAGTGCCCTTCAGGGGGGCTATAATTCACCCCTCCACTTT.

This clonotype was counted many times. The chain carries TRBV15 and TRBJ2-4; D perhaps matches TRBD1 (6 bases). Germline-derived CDR1 and CDR2 are LNHNV and YYDKDF (reference sequence). The V and J ends lost 0 bases and 0 bases respectively, with 9 bases between them. The CDR3 is 16 residues long. CDR3 nucleotide sequence: TGTGCCACCAGCAGAGATGAGGGGGTAGCCAAAAACATTCAGTACTTC. It specifies CATSRDEGVAKNIQYF. The variable domain in full, completed from reference TRBV15 and TRBJ2-4, reads DAMVIQNPRYQVTQFGKPVTLSCSQTLNHNVMYWYQQKSSQAPKLLFHYYDKDFNNEADTPDNFQSRRPNTSFCFLDIRSPGLGDTAMYLCATSRDEGVAKNIQYFGAGTRLSVL.

Details on this clonotype: A much larger clone lies a single base off, so this may be a read error. The gene calls are TRBV4-1 and TRBJ1-2, with D uncertain. The germline V gene has CDR1 MGHRA and CDR2 YSYEKL. The CDR3 is 15 amino acids. V gave up 2 bases and J gave up 1 base, with 11 bases separating them. Here the CDR3 reads CASSQIGGFNYGYTF. CDR3 DNA: TGCGCCAGCAGCCAAATAGGCGGTTTTAACTATGGCTACACCTTC.

This clonotype was recorded a few times. The chain joins TRBV28 to TRBJ2-1, with 11 bases that match TRBD2. Germline CDR1 reads MDHEN; CDR2 reads SYDVKM. The CDR3 is 18 amino acids. The V gene end was trimmed by 6 bases and the J gene end by 3 bases; junction bases not matched to a gene: 13. The CDR3 DNA reads as TGTGCCAGCAGCTCCCCCTCCCCCGGGACTAGCGGCTACAATGAGCAGTTCTTC. Amino acid sequence: CASSSPSPGTSGYNEQFF.

The V and J genes are TRBV6-1 and TRBJ1-1; 9 positions agree with TRBD1. The V segment lost 3 bases and the J segment 7 bases; nucleotides outside the gene matches: 12. Germline CDR1 reads MNHNS; CDR2 reads SASEGT. CDR3 length: 16 residues. The CDR3 region has the DNA TGTGCCAGCAGTGAGCACAGGGGGCTTAATTCGGATGAAGCTTTCTTT. This translates into CASSEHRGLNSDEAFF.

This chain joins TRBV9 and TRBJ2-7; no clear D gene. The CDR3 length is 14 residues. The germline V gene has CDR1 SGDLS and CDR2 YYNGEE. Trimming took 0 bases from V and 7 from J, leaving 14 bases between them. The DNA of the CDR3 is TGTGCCAGCAGCGTAGAGGGCACCTCCTTAGAGCAGTACTTC. Translated: CASSVEGTSLEQYF.

The chain recombines TRBV7-2 with TRBJ2-5; 7 nucleotides agree with TRBD1. Germline lookup yields CDR1 SGHTA and CDR2 FQGNSA. The CDR3 is 14 residues long. V was pared by 5 bases and J by 5 bases, with 8 bases of the junction left unmatched. For the CDR3, the DNA is TGTGCCAGCAGCCCCACAGGGGCGGGCGAGACCCAGTACTTC. Translation gives CASSPTGAGETQYF.

The chain joins TRBV5-4 to TRBJ2-7; maybe TRBD2 (7 bases). Judging by the DNA end, TRBJ2-4 fits better; the J call may be wrong. The V gene's germline CDR1 is SGHNT and CDR2 YYREEE (reference sequence). This CDR3 is 17 amino acids long. The CDR3 protein is CASSLGGGALDKNIQYF. The CDR3 DNA reads TGTGCCAGCAGCTTGGGAGGGGGGGCCTTGGACAAAAACATTCAGTACTTC.

The chain is built from TRBV20-1 and TRBJ1-6; no reliable D call. Germline lookup yields CDR1 DFQATT and CDR2 SNEGSKA (reference sequence). V shed 0 bases and J shed 7 bases, with 16 bases lying between them. CDR3 size: 16 residues. The CDR3 region is CSARDTDKEVNSPLHF. DNA for the CDR3: TGCAGTGCTAGAGACACCGACAAAGAGGTCAATTCACCCCTCCACTTT.

This chain uses TRBV27 with TRBJ2-1; 7 positions agree with TRBD2. Germline loops: CDR1 MNHEY, CDR2 SMNVEV (reference sequence). The J segment lost 9 bases and the V segment lost 5 bases, leaving 10 bases of the junction unmatched. The CDR3 has 14 amino acids. DNA for the CDR3: TGTGCCAGCAGTCGGACTAGGGCAGCCGCTGAGCAGTTCTTC. Encoded protein: CASSRTRAAAEQFF.

This clonotype was observed a handful of times. J is TRBJ2-7 and V is TRBV20-1; 7 bases align to TRBD2. Germline V lookup: CDR1 DFQATT, CDR2 SNEGSKA (reference sequence). CDR3 length: 13 amino acids. The CDR3 region is CSTQMGLRAEQYF. Here the CDR3 DNA reads TGCAGCACGCAGATGGGACTACGGGCCGAGCAGTACTTC.

This clonotype is a singleton in its sample. A clone one base away is much larger, so this may be a read error. V is TRBV12-3 or TRBV12-4 and J is TRBJ2-1, with D maybe TRBD2 (7 bases). V lost 3 bases and J lost 10, with 16 bases in between. The CDR3 totals 14 residues. This CDR3 reads CASSFRGAPYEQFF. The CDR3, as DNA: TGTGCCAGCAGTTTCCGGGGGGCCCCCTACGAGCAGTTCTTC.

This clonotype has a handful of counts. The rearrangement links TRBV7-2 to TRBJ2-7; 7 bases line up with TRBD1. The trim removed 5 bases at V and 0 bases at J, leaving 4 bases unmatched. The CDR3 extends over 14 amino acids. Germline V gives CDR1 SGHTA, CDR2 FQGNSA. CDR3 region: CASSVWDSSYEQYF. In DNA form, the CDR3 reads TGTGCCAGCAGCGTATGGGACAGCTCCTACGAGCAGTACTTC.

This clonotype was recorded only once. The gene calls are TRBV5-6 and TRBJ2-2, with a possible D match to TRBD2 (5 bases). The germline V gene encodes CDR1 SGHDT and CDR2 YYEEEE. This CDR3 comprises 17 residues. Trimming left V 3 bases short and J 5 bases short, with 20 bases between. The CDR3 DNA sequence: TGTGCCAGCAGCTCGAGGGTAGGGCACTTCTTAACCGGGGAGCTGTTTTTT. Residues: CASSSRVGHFLTGELFF.

The chain combines TRBV7-2 with TRBJ2-5; no clear D. The CDR3 covers 14 residues. V was trimmed by 2 bases and J by 11 bases, leaving 18 bases between them. Germline lookup yields CDR1 SGHTA and CDR2 FQGNSA. CDR3 amino acids: CASSLLLGPTRQYF. The CDR3 DNA sequence: TGTGCCAGCAGCTTACTTCTGGGCCCTACCAGGCAGTACTTC.

The J gene is TRBJ1-5, the V gene TRBV15; TRBD1 agrees at 7 bases. The CDR3 contains 17 residues. The germline V gene has CDR1 LNHNV and CDR2 YYDKDF (reference sequence). The ends lost 0 bases at V and 6 bases at J; junction bases unmatched: 11. Here the CDR3 DNA reads TGTGCCACCAGCAGAGATATTTTGGCAGGGGGTCCTCAGCCCCAGCATTTT. Protein sequence: CATSRDILAGGPQPQHF.